The clone carrying this T cell receptor (beta chain) occurred a few times. This sample was included in a study of human T cells and chemical hapten exposure. TCRdb re-called the RACE reads with MiXCR, one entry per CDR3 protein. The table has around 300,000 distinct CDR3 sequences, under 8% seen once. Time point in this sample: patch test 1, 2 weeks after DPC sensitization. Indicated treatment: therapeutic diphenylcyclopropenone sensitization with weekly scalp DPC. The CDR3 spans 14 residues. The germline V gene encodes CDR1 DFQATT and CDR2 SNEGSKA (reference sequence). V lost 0 bases to trimming and J lost 0 bases, with 9 bases between them.

This clonotype was sampled from a woman aged 18-29 years with alopecia areata. Some clones in this sample may be carry-over from other donors' samples. The rearrangement uses TRBV20-1 and TRBJ2-7; D is uncertain. Sequenced material: whole blood, taken in connection with sensitization to the hapten diphenylcyclopropenone (DPC). The CDR3 DNA follows: TGCAGTGCTAGAGATTACAGTCACTCCTACGAGCAGTACTTC. It encodes CSARDYSHSYEQYF.